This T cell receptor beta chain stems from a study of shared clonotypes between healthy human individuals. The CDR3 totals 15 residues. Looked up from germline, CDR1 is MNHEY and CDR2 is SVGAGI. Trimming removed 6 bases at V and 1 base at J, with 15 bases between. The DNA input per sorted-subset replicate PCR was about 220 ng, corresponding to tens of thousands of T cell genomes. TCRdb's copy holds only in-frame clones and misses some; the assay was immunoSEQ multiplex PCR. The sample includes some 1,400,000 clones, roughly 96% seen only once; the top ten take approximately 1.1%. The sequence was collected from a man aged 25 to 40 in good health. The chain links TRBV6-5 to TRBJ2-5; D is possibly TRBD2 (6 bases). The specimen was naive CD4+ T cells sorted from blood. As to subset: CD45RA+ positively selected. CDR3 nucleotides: TGTGCCAGCAGCGCCGGGGGTCGGGGCCAAGAGACCCAGTACTTC. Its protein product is CASSAGGRGQETQYF.